The 9 T cell receptor beta chains given below trace back to one sample, sequenced in a study of T cells after yellow fever vaccination. In TCRdb, the 5' RACE reads were re-called with MiXCR into one record per CDR3 protein. The repertoire holds under 600,000 distinct CDR3 sequences, with just over 20% as singletons. Sequencing was performed on PBMCs, taken approximately 20 days after the first yellow fever vaccination. The receptors were sampled from a young man who received the YFV17D yellow fever vaccine.

This chain uses TRBV7-9 with TRBJ2-3; 13 nucleotides match TRBD2. Germline loops: CDR1 SEHNR, CDR2 FQNEAQ (reference sequence). The CDR3 has 16 amino acids. With 3 bases clipped from V and 1 base from J, the junction kept 1 base outside the gene matches. The CDR3 sequence is CASSFGLAGGTDTQYF. CDR3 DNA: TGTGCCAGCAGCTTCGGACTAGCGGGGGGCACAGATACGCAGTATTTT.

This clonotype was observed a few times. This sequence joins TRBV7-9 and TRBJ2-5; D is unresolved. Germline assignment: CDR1 SEHNR and CDR2 FQNEAQ (reference sequence). The CDR3 runs 14 residues. Trimming took 5 bases from V and 2 from J, leaving 12 bases between them. The CDR3 DNA sequence: TGTGCCAGCAGCCCCTTCGGAGTACAAGAGACCCAGTACTTC. This encodes CASSPFGVQETQYF.

This clonotype was recorded only once. The V call is TRBV5-1, the J call TRBJ2-1, with D tentatively TRBD2 (5 bases). Per germline, CDR1 SGHRS and CDR2 YFSETQ. This CDR3 comprises 16 residues. The V and J ends lost 1 base and 5 bases respectively, with 16 bases between them. CDR3: CASSLRPERVDNEQFF. In DNA form, the CDR3 reads TGCGCCAGCAGCTTGAGGCCCGAGAGGGTTGACAATGAGCAGTTCTTC. Filled out from reference TRBV5-1 and TRBJ2-1, the complete variable domain reads KAGVTQTPRYLIKTRGQQVTLSCSPISGHRSVSWYQQTPGQGLQFLFEYFSETQRNKGNFPGRFSGRQFSNSRSEMNVSTLELGDSALYLCASSLRPERVDNEQFFGPGTRLTVL.

This clonotype occurred many times. The chain links TRBV5-1 to TRBJ2-1; TRBD2 is a possible D gene (7 bases). The CDR3 runs 15 residues. Germline V gives CDR1 SGHRS, CDR2 YFSETQ. V was pared by 4 bases and J by 5 bases, with 16 bases between. The CDR3, as DNA: TGCGCCAGCAGCCTCTACGGGGGGCTCAACAATGAGCAGTTCTTC. It translates to CASSLYGGLNNEQFF.

This clonotype was seen a few times. The chain employs TRBV7-2 and TRBJ1-1; D unresolved. The germline V and J ends were trimmed by 2 bases and 4 bases, with 14 bases remaining between them. The CDR3 consists of 15 residues. Germline V CDR1 and CDR2: SGHTA, FQGNSA. The CDR3 loop reads CASSLYGPRSTEAFF. The CDR3 DNA reads as TGTGCCAGCAGCTTATATGGACCCCGAAGCACTGAAGCTTTCTTT.

A word on this clonotype: A read error may explain this, as a much larger clone is one base away. V gene TRBV11-2 combines with J gene TRBJ2-1; no clear D. Germline V gives CDR1 SGHAT, CDR2 FQNNGV. The CDR3 covers 13 residues. Trimming pared 5 bases from V and 4 bases from J, leaving 9 bases between. The CDR3 region is CASSRARYNEQFF. The CDR3, as DNA: TGTGCCAGCAGCCGCGCCAGGTACAATGAGCAGTTCTTC.

This clonotype was counted ten times or more. The V call is TRBV12-3 or TRBV12-4, the J call TRBJ1-2; D is unresolved. The CDR3 is 15 residues long. With 1 base removed from V and 8 bases from J, the gap between germline ends came to 17 bases. CDR3 sequence (DNA): TGTGCCAGCAGTTTAGGAAGCGCAGAGGCGAACGGCTACACCTTC. Protein product: CASSLGSAEANGYTF.

The sample holds a few counts of this clonotype. The gene calls are TRBV1 and TRBJ2-2. TRBV1 is labeled a pseudogene. The length of the CDR3 is 16 residues. CDR3 coding DNA: TGCACCAGCAGCCAAGTCGGGCTATGGGACACCGGGGAGCTGTTTTTT. Its protein is CTSSQVGLWDTGELFF.

The rearrangement links TRBV28 to TRBJ1-5; D uncertain. Trimming removed 6 bases from V and 9 bases from J, with 18 bases in between. Per the germline V gene, CDR1 is MDHEN and CDR2 is SYDVKM. The CDR3 spans 14 residues. The CDR3 DNA sequence: TGTGCCAGCAGGCTACATGGTGAGGGCAGGCCCCAGCATTTT. Protein sequence: CASRLHGEGRPQHF. Filled out from reference TRBV28 and TRBJ1-5, the complete variable domain reads DVKVTQSSRYLVKRTGEKVFLECVQDMDHENMFWYRQDPGLGLRLIYFSYDVKMKEKGDIPEGYSVSREKKERFSLILESASTNQTSMYLCASRLHGEGRPQHFGDGTRLSIL.